This is a list of T cell receptor beta chains from one sample in a study of CD8 T cells in Susac syndrome. TCRdb reprocessed the immunoSEQ multiplex PCR reads with MiXCR, giving one entry per CDR3 protein. The sample records some 150,000 distinct CDR3 sequences, roughly 94% being singletons. Material: CD4+ T cells from PBMCs. All receptors come from a human donor with Susac syndrome. Each CDR3 is given with its conserved first and last residue. The D gene is left open where the match is weak. Clone size is shown for a subset of rows, as once, few, many or a class of expanded clone.

V gene	CDR3 length	D gene	J gene	clone size	CDR3 DNA	CDR3 protein
TRBV29-1	15	TRBD2	TRBJ2-1	.	TGCAGCGTAGTTGCGGGACTAGCGGGAGTTGGAGAGCAGTTCTTC	CSVVAGLAGVGEQFF
TRBV3-1	16	TRBD2	TRBJ2-5	.	TGTGCCAGCAGATTGGGACTAGCGGGCCCGGGGGAGACCCAGTACTTC	CASRLGLAGPGETQYF
TRBV28	14	.	TRBJ1-2	.	TGTGCCAGCAGGGGCGCCGCGGGGGACTATGGCTACACCTTC	CASRGAAGDYGYTF
TRBV2	11	.	TRBJ2-5	.	TGTGCCAGCTCCGTCCAAGAGACCCAGTACTTC	CASSVQETQYF
TRBV6-4	15	TRBD2	TRBJ2-3	.	TGTGCCAGCAGTGACACTAGCGGGGGCACAGATACGCAGTATTTT	CASSDTSGGTDTQYF
TRBV30	11	.	TRBJ1-2	.	TGTGCCTGGAGTGCGGGGAGTGGCTACACCTTC	CAWSAGSGYTF
TRBV20-1	12	.	TRBJ1-1	.	TGCAGTGCTAGTCAGGGGAGCACTGAAGCTTTCTTT	CSASQGSTEAFF
TRBV19	18	TRBD1	TRBJ1-1	.	TGTGCCAGTAGTATAGGTCGAATGTGGGACAGGGGGAACACTGAAGCTTTCTTT	CASSIGRMWDRGNTEAFF
TRBV30	13	.	TRBJ1-3	.	TGTGCCTGGAGCGGGCGAACTGGAAACACCATATATTTT	CAWSGRTGNTIYF
TRBV20-1	12	.	TRBJ2-2	.	TGCAGTGCTAGCGAGTCTCCCGGGGAGCTGTTTTTT	CSASESPGELFF
TRBV12-3/TRBV12-4	17	TRBD2	TRBJ2-6	few	TGTGCCAGCAGTTTAACGGGAGGCAGCTCTGGGGCCAACGTCCTGACTTTC	CASSLTGGSSGANVLTF
TRBV20-1	12	.	TRBJ2-1	.	TGCAGTGCTACCCGCCCGCCGGGTGAGCAGTTCTTC	CSATRPPGEQFF
TRBV7-2	14	TRBD2	TRBJ2-5	.	TGTGCCAGCAGCCCGAACGGGGGGGCGAAGACCCAGTACTTC	CASSPNGGAKTQYF
TRBV4-1	15	.	TRBJ2-5	.	TGCGCCAGCAGCCCGAGACGGGAAGTCGAAGAGACCCAGTACTTC	CASSPRREVEETQYF
TRBV20-1	14	.	TRBJ2-2	.	TGCAGTGCTCAACCCGGGACCTACACCGGGGAGCTGTTTTTT	CSAQPGTYTGELFF
TRBV30	12	.	TRBJ2-5	.	TGTGCCGGCCGACGGACGCAAGAGACCCAGTACTTC	CAGRRTQETQYF
TRBV20-1	13	.	TRBJ1-2	.	TGCAGTGCTAGCGGAGGGGAGGCCTATGGCTACACCTTC	CSASGGEAYGYTF
TRBV28	14	TRBD2	TRBJ2-1	.	TGTGCCAGCAGTTTATCCGCTAGCGGGAATGAGCAGTTCTTC	CASSLSASGNEQFF